This T cell receptor (beta chain) was sequenced for a study of cytomegalovirus exposure and HLA in healthy donors. Broader study findings: A few CMV-associated chains were confirmed in vitro to be specific for CMV antigens. Many donors carried some public TCRs, although rarity characterized most TCR sequences.

The study sampled nominally healthy donors, though unrecorded immune exposures were likely. Comment on this clone: No antigen is known for it.

Germline V gene sequence: CDR1 MDHEN, CDR2 SYDVKM. The CDR3 loop spans 14 amino acids. The V and J ends lost 2 bases and 0 bases respectively, with 7 bases between them. PCR primers comprised 60 Vbeta and 13 Jbeta primers. This table comes from immunoSEQ multiplex PCR, and its TCRdb copy is limited to in-frame clones, with some not included. The data contain 200,000 to 250,000 clones, about 83% of them singletons. The sample was PBMCs. The receptor was derived from a girl aged 5 to 17 in good health and CMV-seronegative. The chain couples TRBV28 to TRBJ1-1; unclear D gene. CDR3 loop: CASSLRRLNTEAFF. CDR3 DNA sequence: TGTGCCAGCAGTTTAAGGCGGCTGAACACTGAAGCTTTCTTT.